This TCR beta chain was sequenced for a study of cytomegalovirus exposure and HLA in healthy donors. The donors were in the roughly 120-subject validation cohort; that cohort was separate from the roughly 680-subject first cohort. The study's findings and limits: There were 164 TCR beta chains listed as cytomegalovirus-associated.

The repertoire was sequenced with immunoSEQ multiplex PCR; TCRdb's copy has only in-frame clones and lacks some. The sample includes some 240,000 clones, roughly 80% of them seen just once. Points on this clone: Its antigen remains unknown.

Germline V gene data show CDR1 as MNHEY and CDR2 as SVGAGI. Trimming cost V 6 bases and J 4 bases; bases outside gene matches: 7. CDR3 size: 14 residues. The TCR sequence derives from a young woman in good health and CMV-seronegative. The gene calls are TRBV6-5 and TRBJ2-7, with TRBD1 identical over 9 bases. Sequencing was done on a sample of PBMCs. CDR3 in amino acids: CASRYRGRKYEQYF. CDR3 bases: TGTGCCAGCAGGTACAGGGGGCGGAAATACGAGCAGTACTTC.